The entry below describes one T cell receptor beta chain. Its antigen is as yet unknown. This record belongs to a study of T cell responses to AZD1222 COVID-19 vaccine. Turning to the study itself: Pooled together were second doses at about 4 or about 12 weeks. Broader study findings: Targeting of unmutated variant regions was reportedly seen in nearly half of spike-specific TCRs. Vaccination with two AZD1222 doses was followed by a rise in Spike-specific TCR breadth and depth.

TCRdb keeps only in-frame clones here, not all; method: immunoSEQ multiplex PCR. Of 200,000 to 300,000 clones listed, about 92% are singletons. J gave up 2 bases and V 2 bases, and 5 bases lay outside the gene matches. The CDR3 sequence is 15 residues long. Germline V gives CDR1 KGHSH, CDR2 LQKENI. The J gene is TRBJ1-2, the V gene TRBV18; 7 nucleotides match TRBD1. The sample was peripheral blood, taken on day 0 of AZD1222 vaccination. The TCR sequence derives from an adult in good health. The CDR3 region is CASSPLGQANYGYTF. CDR3 DNA: TGTGCCAGCTCACCATTAGGACAGGCAAACTATGGCTACACCTTC.